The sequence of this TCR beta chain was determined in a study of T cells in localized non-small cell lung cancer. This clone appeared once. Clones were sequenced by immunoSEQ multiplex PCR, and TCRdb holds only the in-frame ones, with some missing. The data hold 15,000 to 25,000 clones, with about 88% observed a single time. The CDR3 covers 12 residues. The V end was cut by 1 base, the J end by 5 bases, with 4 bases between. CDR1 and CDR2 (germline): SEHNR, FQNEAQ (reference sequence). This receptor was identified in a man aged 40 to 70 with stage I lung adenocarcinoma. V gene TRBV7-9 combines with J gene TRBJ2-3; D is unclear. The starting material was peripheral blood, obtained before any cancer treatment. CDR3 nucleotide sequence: TGTGCCAGCAGCTTAGGGCGAGATACGCAGTATTTT. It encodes CASSLGRDTQYF.